The present T cell receptor beta chain was sequenced within a study of cytomegalovirus exposure and HLA in healthy donors. The CDR3 spans 13 residues. V dropped 3 bases and J dropped 8 bases, with 13 bases sitting between them. Germline CDR1 LNHDA, CDR2 SQIVND (reference sequence). The table lists this clone with a count of one. Primers: 60 Vbeta forward and 13 Jbeta reverse. Sequenced by immunoSEQ multiplex PCR; TCRdb stores in-frame clones only, minus some. Counted here are over 150,000 clones, approximately 78% occurring once; the ten biggest clones make up 5.5% to 8%. The clonotype comes from a woman aged 25 to 45 in good health and CMV-seropositive. The rearrangement links TRBV19 to TRBJ1-2; weak D call: TRBD1 (5 bases). The material sequenced was PBMCs. Here the CDR3 reads CASSIPFSGGYTF. CDR3 nucleotide sequence: TGTGCCAGTAGTATCCCCTTCTCAGGGGGCTACACCTTC.